The present T cell receptor beta chain was sequenced within a study of blood T cell repertoires in COVID-19. Study-level background: Samples representing acute and convalescent COVID-19 were sourced from the United States, Italy and Spain.

Germline V gene lookup returns CDR1 SGHNT and CDR2 YYREEE (reference sequence). The CDR3 contains 13 residues. Trimming cost V 1 base and J 9 bases, with 10 bases left between them. Source study methods: It was from reference gene primer amplification that nucleated cell counts were estimated. Using immunoSEQ multiplex PCR, the repertoire was profiled, and TCRdb retains in-frame clones only, with some absent. V, J and clone size reflect that table, while D and trimming were determined from the DNA. The table lists a few hundred thousand clones, 85% to 90% of them singletons, with 2.5% to 3.5% in the top ten. Residents of around 24 US areas, aged about 18 to 95 years, made up the participants. Membership in each cohort depended on participant-reported clinical history.

The chain is built from TRBV5-4 and TRBJ2-2, with TRBD2 as a possible D gene (7 bases). The receptor was isolated from a woman in her forties or fifties who had been exposed to COVID-19. Sequenced sample: PBMCs or T cells enriched from blood (not recorded which). Here the CDR3 DNA reads TGTGCCAGCAGCTTGAGGGGGGGCTGGGAGCTGTTTTTT. Translated: CASSLRGGWELFF.